Following are 14 T cell receptor beta chains from one sample sequenced in a study of T cells in Graves' hyperthyroidism and ophthalmopathy (dated by TCRdb to the late 2010s). Libraries were prepared through multiplex PCR. The sequencer listed for this sample is Illumina HiSeq 2000. TCR beta CDR3 regions were amplified from RNA transcripts. The TCR CDR3 was subjected to a first round of RT-PCR using the HTBI primer set and the Qiagen OneStep RT-PCR kit. TCRdb reran the public reads through fastp at Q25 and MiXCR, keeping productive beta chains. Rows are combined by CDR3 protein, so each entry shows the most common genes and DNA. This sample is represented by approximately 740,000 distinct CDR3 sequences; around 13% of them were singletons. The ten largest make up roughly a tenth of the sample. Material: blood. Every receptor here comes from a woman aged 18-29 years with Graves' hyperthyroidism.

The rearrangement uses TRBV6-5 and TRBJ2-1; 8 nucleotides line up with TRBD2. This CDR3 spans 17 amino acids. V lost 4 bases, J lost 6 bases, and 14 bases stayed unmatched. The germline V gene encodes CDR1 MNHEY and CDR2 SVGAGI. CDR3 nucleotide sequence: TGTGCCAGCAGTTCCTCTCTAGGAGCGGGAGTGGGCAATGAGCAGTTCTTC. Translating it yields CASSSSLGAGVGNEQFF.

The count of this clonotype is one. The J gene is TRBJ2-1, the V gene TRBV13; D is unclear. This CDR3 region has 22 residues. Germline CDR1 and CDR2: PRHDT and FYEKMQ (reference sequence). V was clipped by 3 bases and J by 8 bases, with 38 bases between them. The CDR3 DNA reads TGTGCCAGCAGCTTTTCTTGGGCCCCCAGCGAAGGTTTACTCTTTTTAGGCTATGAGCAGTTCTTC. This gives the protein CASSFSWAPSEGLLFLGYEQFF.

This clonotype turned up a few times. The V gene is TRBV3-1, the J gene TRBJ2-3; D is undetermined. V dropped 0 bases and J dropped 7 bases, with 14 bases sitting between them. The CDR3 contains 15 residues. Germline loops: CDR1 LGHDT, CDR2 YNNKEL (reference sequence). The CDR3 nucleotides are TGTGCCAGCAGCCAAGATCCGAGGCCAGACCATACGCAGTATTTT. Translating gives CASSQDPRPDHTQYF.

The chain uses TRBV20-1 and TRBJ2-1; D gene uncertain. The germline V and J ends were trimmed by 0 bases and 15 bases, with 15 bases remaining between them. CDR3 length equals 12 residues. From germline, CDR1 is DFQATT and CDR2 SNEGSKA (reference sequence). CDR3 residues: CSARDGSDFRFF. The CDR3 DNA sequence: TGCAGTGCTAGAGATGGTTCAGACTTTCGGTTCTTC.

The table lists this clonotype with a few counts. The rearrangement joins TRBV5-8 to TRBJ2-1, with 9 bases that match TRBD2. The CDR3 has 15 residues. Trimming took 4 bases from V and 6 from J; bases not matched to a gene: 8. The germline gives CDR1 SGHTS, CDR2 YDEGEE. This CDR3 is CASSHSGRRFNEQFF. For the CDR3, the DNA is TGTGCCAGCAGCCATAGCGGGAGAAGGTTCAATGAGCAGTTCTTC.

This clonotype was found many times. V usage is TRBV30 and J usage is TRBJ2-4; D not certain. This CDR3 spans 17 amino acids. Germline V lookup: CDR1 GTSNPN, CDR2 SVGIG (reference sequence). V was trimmed by 0 bases and J by 0 bases, leaving 15 bases between them. The CDR3 coding sequence is TGTGCCTGGAGTGTACAAATCGGACGGCTAGCCAAAAACATTCAGTACTTC. Translating it yields CAWSVQIGRLAKNIQYF.

The rearrangement uses TRBV20-1 and TRBJ2-7; D not certain. From germline, CDR1 is DFQATT and CDR2 SNEGSKA (reference sequence). CDR3 size: 14 residues. The V end was cut by 0 bases, the J end by 2 bases, with 11 bases between. The CDR3 DNA follows: TGCAGTGCTAGAGACTTACCGTTTACCTACGAGCAGTACTTC. Amino acid sequence: CSARDLPFTYEQYF.

The chain uses TRBV14 and TRBJ2-1; D unclear. Trimming removed 4 bases at V and 3 bases at J, with 7 bases between. Germline CDR1 reads SGHDN; CDR2 reads FVKESK. The CDR3 loop spans 13 amino acids. The CDR3 region has the DNA TGTGCCAGCAGCCCCTCATACTACAATGAGCAGTTCTTC. The encoded protein is CASSPSYYNEQFF.

This clonotype occurred a few times. The rearrangement links TRBV4-1 to TRBJ1-5; D remains ambiguous. The germline V gene encodes CDR1 MGHRA and CDR2 YSYEKL. The V end lost 4 bases, the J end lost 1 base, and 8 bases lay between the germline ends. The CDR3 has 14 residues. The CDR3 DNA reads as TGCGCCAGCAGCCGTCTGGGAAGCAATCAGCCCCAGCATTTT. Translated, it gives CASSRLGSNQPQHF.

The chain has TRBV29-1 and TRBJ2-2; 7 bases agree with TRBD2. CDR1 is SQVTM and CDR2 is ANQGSEA in the germline V gene. The CDR3 length is 19 residues. J gave up 6 bases and V 7 bases, and 26 bases lay outside the gene matches. CDR3 sequence (DNA): TGCAGCGGGGGGGAGGGGAGATTTTTGGCGGGAGCCCCGGCCGGGGAGCTGTTTTTT. Its translation: CSGGEGRFLAGAPAGELFF.

The rearrangement uses TRBV9 and TRBJ2-3, with 8 bases matching TRBD2. There are 16 residues in the CDR3. V dropped 3 bases and J dropped 0; count of bases not matched to a gene: 6. CDR1 and CDR2 from the germline V gene are SGDLS and YYNGEE. CDR3 DNA sequence: TGTGCCAGCAGCGCCGTAGCGGGACATAGCACAGATACGCAGTATTTT. This encodes CASSAVAGHSTDTQYF.

This clonotype has just one count. CDR3 nucleotide sequence: TGTGCCAGCAGTTTCACCGGGACAGGGAATTACAATGAGCAGTTCTTC. It translates to CASSFTGTGNYNEQFF. The V and J genes are TRBV27 and TRBJ2-1, with 9 bases that match TRBD1. The J segment lost 4 bases and the V segment lost 3 bases, leaving 7 bases of the junction unmatched. Germline assignment: CDR1 MNHEY and CDR2 SMNVEV (reference sequence). The CDR3 sequence is 16 residues long.

This clonotype was picked up many times. The V call is TRBV10-1, the J call TRBJ2-7; 8 bases match TRBD1. The CDR3 covers 16 residues. The junction had 10 bases not matched to a gene; V was cut back by 3 bases and J by 3 bases. In germline, CDR1 is WNHNN, CDR2 SYGVQD (reference sequence). The CDR3 nucleotides are TGCGCCAGCAGTGATACCGGGACAGGACCTCACTACGAGCAGTACTTC. This encodes CASSDTGTGPHYEQYF.

This clonotype appeared many times. The V gene is TRBV7-6, the J gene TRBJ2-5; no firm D call. Germline CDR1 SGHVS, CDR2 FNYEAQ. V was trimmed by 2 bases and J by 4 bases, leaving 11 bases between them. CDR3 length: 14 residues. The CDR3 DNA reads TGTGCCAGCAGCTTACGTTCCCAGGCAGAGACCCAGTACTTC. This gives the protein CASSLRSQAETQYF.